This T cell receptor beta chain was captured by sequencing in a study of regulatory T cells in long-lasting Graves disease. Study observations and caveats: Persistent disease samples used TRBV28, TRBJ1-2 and TRBJ2-5 preferentially.

The TCR beta library used iRepertoire HTBI primers with Arm-PCR amplification of CDR3. In TCRdb, the multiplex PCR reads were re-called with MiXCR into one record per CDR3 protein. The data contain a few hundred thousand distinct CDR3 sequences, roughly 15% of them singletons. The CDR3 totals 15 residues. Trimming cost V 6 bases and J 6 bases; bases outside gene matches: 14. Germline V CDR1 and CDR2: MNHNS, SASEGT. Concerning this clonotype: The antigen is unknown.

Documented time point: newly diagnosed GD, antithyroid drugs for less than 3 months. From PBMCs, RNA was extracted and then used to make the TCR library. The patients were enrolled through endocrinology in Xi'an, China. The sample was also linked to a second study, of T cells in Graves' hyperthyroidism and ophthalmopathy. In that study: Exclusion followed for patients with uncontrolled infection, other autoimmune disease, pregnancy or lactation.

The clonotype comes from a woman aged 18-35 years with Graves disease. The genes are TRBV6-1 and TRBJ2-7; 7 bases map to TRBD2. This specimen was peripheral blood mononuclear cells (PBMCs), taken at new diagnosis, from a patient treated with antithyroid drugs. The CDR3 spells CASRDRSGIRAEQYF. The CDR3 nucleotides are TGTGCCAGCAGAGATAGAAGCGGGATCCGAGCCGAGCAGTACTTC.